This T cell receptor (beta chain) was captured by sequencing in a study of T cell repertoires in cytomegalovirus infection. Only a few counts were recorded for this clonotype. Its antigen is as yet unknown. TCRdb independently ran MiXCR on the reads; one entry per CDR3 protein. The sample holds some 940,000 distinct CDR3 sequences, around 30% seen once. This sequence originates from a human donor in good health (CMV status not recorded). Some clones in this sample may be carry-over from other donors' samples. The specimen comprised cultured CD8+ T cells from PBMCs, sampled from culture after CMV antigen stimulation.

For the CDR3, the DNA is TGTGCCAGCAGCGAACAGGGTTCGGGCACCGGGGAGCTGTTTTTT. Its protein is CASSEQGSGTGELFF. The rearrangement links TRBV7-9 to TRBJ2-2; D is perhaps TRBD1 (6 bases). Germline assignment: CDR1 SEHNR and CDR2 FQNEAQ (reference sequence). V was pared by 5 bases and J by 4 bases, with 14 bases between. This CDR3 has 15 residues.